This is a list of T cell receptor beta chains from one sample in a study of blood T cell repertoires in COVID-19. Sequenced by immunoSEQ multiplex PCR; TCRdb stores in-frame clones only, minus some. The profile shows approximately 260,000 clones, around 87% of them singletons. Source material: PBMCs or T cells enriched from blood (not recorded which). The source is a woman aged 40 to 49 with acute COVID-19. CDR3s leave out the opening cysteine and the closing phenylalanine or tryptophan. The order of the fields is J gene, clone size, D gene, V gene, CDR3 protein. D genes are given only for firm matches. Clone size, where shown, is once, few, many, or a class for clones that have expanded.

TRBJ1-2,.,.,TRBV14,ASSGGGGYT
TRBJ1-6,.,TRBD1,TRBV5-4,ASSLAGTANNSPLH
TRBJ2-2,.,TRBD2,TRBV18,ASSPSSGRRTGELF
TRBJ2-5,.,.,TRBV5-1,ASSLGQNQETQY
TRBJ1-4,.,.,TRBV21-1,ASIEPRQGQTNEKLF
TRBJ2-5,.,TRBD2,TRBV7-2,ASSITSVGQTQY
TRBJ1-1,.,.,TRBV27,ASSLRGQRNTEAF
TRBJ2-7,.,TRBD2,TRBV24-1,ATSEGGSFYEQY
TRBJ2-7,.,TRBD2,TRBV15,ATSRGGLAGSSYEQY
TRBJ2-1,.,TRBD1,TRBV30,AWGRADRGQNEQF
TRBJ2-7,.,TRBD2,TRBV19,ASSSDLAGYEQY
TRBJ1-3,.,.,TRBV7-2,ASSAGTPGNTIY
TRBJ1-2,.,TRBD1,TRBV30,AWSSFGQDYGYT
TRBJ1-5,many,TRBD1,TRBV6-1,ASSEFAGGNQPQH
TRBJ1-1,.,.,TRBV10-3,AISVTLNTEAF
TRBJ1-1,.,TRBD1,TRBV10-3,AISGGQGITEAF
TRBJ2-5,few,.,TRBV5-4,ASRSQYQETQY
TRBJ1-2,few,.,TRBV5-5,ASSLANLRQGLGGYT
TRBJ2-1,.,TRBD1,TRBV7-6,ASSERDRDYNEQF
TRBJ2-7,.,TRBD2,TRBV19,ASRESLLAGAYEQY
TRBJ2-1,.,TRBD2,TRBV5-1,ASSLERTSGRTEQF
TRBJ2-2,.,TRBD2,TRBV9,ASSVGTSGLRELF
TRBJ2-7,.,TRBD2,TRBV5-1,ASRAGTSGYEQY
TRBJ2-3,.,TRBD2,TRBV7-8,ASSLQTSGWTSTDTQY
TRBJ2-5,once,.,TRBV4-1,ASSQDRLVGETQY
TRBJ2-3,once,TRBD2,TRBV5-1,ASSFDSGASTDTQY
TRBJ1-6,.,TRBD1,TRBV6-5,ASSYEGALYNSPLH
TRBJ2-5,.,.,TRBV30,AWSSRRVSFRSGGTQY